This T cell receptor beta chain was recorded in a study of cytomegalovirus exposure and HLA in healthy donors. The CDR3 covers 13 residues. Germline V gene data show CDR1 as SGHRS and CDR2 as YFSETQ. V was pared by 0 bases and J by 5 bases, with 8 bases between. Amplification used 60 Vbeta primers and 13 Jbeta primers. The table came from immunoSEQ multiplex PCR; TCRdb's copy has only in-frame clones and leaves some out. The sample holds fewer than 100,000 clones; around 76% are singletons and the top ten take roughly 6.9%. Sequencing was carried out using PBMCs. The sequence was collected from a middle-aged man in good health and CMV-seropositive. The chain carries TRBV5-1 and TRBJ2-5; D might be TRBD2 (5 bases). The CDR3 loop is CASSLARGETQYF. CDR3 sequence (DNA): TGCGCCAGCAGCTTGGCCCGAGGGGAGACCCAGTACTTC.